These T cell receptor beta chains were read from a single sample in a study of graft-versus-host responses after intestinal transplantation. The method was immunoSEQ multiplex PCR; TCRdb's version includes in-frame clones alone and lacks a portion of them. Among more than 45,000 clones listed, around nine tenths were seen once. The sample here was PBMCs, taken about 120 days after intestinal transplantation. The receptors stem from a human patient who received an intestinal transplant, so some T cells may come from the graft donor. CDR3s include the opening cysteine and the closing phenylalanine or tryptophan. A D gene is named only where the DNA matches it firmly. Expanded clones are given a class, and other clones once, few, many or no size at all.

d_call	clone_size	v_call	j_call	cdr3_nt	cdr3_aa
NA	NA	TRBV6-5	TRBJ1-1	TGTGCCAGCAGTTTGACAGCGGAGAACACTGAAGCTTTCTTT	CASSLTAENTEAFF
NA	once	TRBV19	TRBJ1-5	TGTGCCAGTAGTCTCGTCTTCAATCAGCCCCAGCATTTT	CASSLVFNQPQHF
TRBD2	once	TRBV7-3	TRBJ2-1	TGTGCCAGCAGCTTAAAACCCTTCGGACTAGCGGGGCCCTCCTACAATGAGCAGTTCTTC	CASSLKPFGLAGPSYNEQFF
NA	NA	TRBV4-1	TRBJ2-7	TGCGCCAGCAGCCAAGATTTGGGCTCCCCACGGTACTTC	CASSQDLGSPRYF
NA	NA	TRBV5-1	TRBJ2-1	TGCGCCAGCAGCCCGGACTCTGCCGGAAATGAGCAGTTCTTC	CASSPDSAGNEQFF
NA	NA	TRBV27	TRBJ2-7	TGTGCCAGCAGTTTTCTCTCCTACGAGCAGTACTTC	CASSFLSYEQYF
TRBD1	NA	TRBV7-9	TRBJ2-7	TGTGCCAGCAGCTTAGACTCCGGGACAGCTCTCGAGCAGTACTTC	CASSLDSGTALEQYF
NA	NA	TRBV2	TRBJ1-4	TGTGCCAGCAGTTATTCGACGTCGGCCCGAGGTCTGTTTTTT	CASSYSTSARGLFF
NA	NA	TRBV6-1	TRBJ1-1	TGTGCCAGCAGTGTCGGACACCCGGGGCCCAACACTGAAGCTTTCTTT	CASSVGHPGPNTEAFF
NA	NA	TRBV7-6	TRBJ1-3	TGTGCCAGCAGCTTAGGGGGTCTGTCGGGAAACACCATATATTTT	CASSLGGLSGNTIYF
NA	NA	TRBV28	TRBJ2-2	TGTGCCAGCATCTCACAGGGAATCGCCGGGGAGCTGTTTTTT	CASISQGIAGELFF
NA	NA	TRBV2	TRBJ2-7	TGTGCCAGCAGTGAAGTTCGGGACAACTACGAGCAGTACTTC	CASSEVRDNYEQYF
NA	once	TRBV28	TRBJ1-2	TGTGCCAGCAGTTTATACCGGGTCCTATATGGCTACACCTTC	CASSLYRVLYGYTF
NA	once	TRBV19	TRBJ1-2	TGTGCCAGTAGTAGATCCGGGACAAGTCTACCCTATGGCTACACCTTC	CASSRSGTSLPYGYTF
NA	once	TRBV4-1	TRBJ2-3	TGCGCCAGCAGCCAAACACCAGAGGTAGATACGCAGTATTTT	CASSQTPEVDTQYF
TRBD2	NA	TRBV5-4	TRBJ2-5	TGTGCCAGCACCCGCGGGGGGGATCTGGAGACCCAGTACTTC	CASTRGGDLETQYF
NA	NA	TRBV11-1	TRBJ2-1	TGTGCCAGCAGCTTAGAGGTAAATAGCCGGGATGAGCAGTTCTTC	CASSLEVNSRDEQFF
NA	NA	TRBV5-4	TRBJ2-1	TGTGCCAGCAGCTTCAAGGGGAATGAGCAGTTCTTC	CASSFKGNEQFF
TRBD2	once	TRBV4-1	TRBJ2-3	TGCGCCAGCAGCCTACTAGCGGGGGGGGCCACAGATACGCAGTATTTT	CASSLLAGGATDTQYF
TRBD2	once	TRBV2	TRBJ2-3	TGTGCCAGCAGTGAAGCGTCTAGCGGGAGGGATACGCAGTATTTT	CASSEASSGRDTQYF
NA	NA	TRBV7-6	TRBJ1-2	TGTGCCAGCAGCCAACGCACAGGGAATTATGGCTACACCTTC	CASSQRTGNYGYTF
NA	NA	TRBV6-4	TRBJ2-7	TGTGCCAGCAGTGGGCGGAGGGGGGGAAGCTCCTACGAGCAGTACTTC	CASSGRRGGSSYEQYF
NA	NA	TRBV28	TRBJ2-7	TGTGCCAGCAGAAAAGAGTCCCGTTCCCTCTACGAGCAGTACTTC	CASRKESRSLYEQYF
NA	NA	TRBV7-2	TRBJ1-2	TGTGCCAGCAGCGCCGGACAGAACTATGGCTACACCTTC	CASSAGQNYGYTF
TRBD1	NA	TRBV6-5	TRBJ2-1	TGTGCCAGCAGTTTCGGACAGGGGGCTTCCTACAATGAGCAGTTCTTC	CASSFGQGASYNEQFF
TRBD1	NA	TRBV2	TRBJ1-5	TGTGCCAGCAGTGAAGTGGCAGGGGGAAATCAGCCCCAGCATTTT	CASSEVAGGNQPQHF
NA	NA	TRBV28	TRBJ1-2	TGTGCCAGCAGTTTGAGTGTGTGGGGCTACACCTTC	CASSLSVWGYTF
TRBD1	NA	TRBV18	TRBJ1-5	TGTGCCAGCTCACCGGGACAGGGGAGTCAGCCCCAGCATTTT	CASSPGQGSQPQHF
NA	NA	TRBV2	TRBJ1-1	TGTGCCAGCAGTGGCCGGACGGAGAACACTGAAGCTTTCTTT	CASSGRTENTEAFF
TRBD2	NA	TRBV28	TRBJ2-1	TGTGCCAGCAGCCTACTAGCGGAGGAGCAGTTCTTC	CASSLLAEEQFF
NA	NA	TRBV5-6	TRBJ1-1	TGTGCCAGCAGCCCGATAGGACACACTGAAGCTTTCTTT	CASSPIGHTEAFF
NA	NA	TRBV28	TRBJ2-7	TGTGCCAGCAGTTCTGGACAGAACTACGAGCAGTACTTC	CASSSGQNYEQYF
NA	NA	TRBV18	TRBJ1-1	TGTGCCAGCTCACCAGGGGGAGACACTGAAGCTTTCTTT	CASSPGGDTEAFF
NA	NA	TRBV6-1	TRBJ2-2	TGTGCCAGCAGTGAATTCCTGGGCGGGGAGCTGTTTTTT	CASSEFLGGELFF
TRBD1	NA	TRBV7-8	TRBJ2-7	TGTGCCAGCAGCTTAACGACAGGGTTCTCCTACGAGCAGTACTTC	CASSLTTGFSYEQYF
NA	NA	TRBV4-2	TRBJ1-5	TGTGCCAGCAGCCAAGATTTCCCCACCGATGATCAGCCCCAGCATTTT	CASSQDFPTDDQPQHF
TRBD1	NA	TRBV19	TRBJ2-7	TGTGCCAGTAGCCGTAGGACAGGGGGCGAATTCAGCGAGCAGTACTTC	CASSRRTGGEFSEQYF
NA	NA	TRBV6-6	TRBJ2-2	TGTGCCAGCAATCTAGCTGACACCGGGGAGCTGTTTTTT	CASNLADTGELFF
NA	NA	TRBV11-2	TRBJ2-1	TGTGCCAGCAGCTCGCGAGCGGACAGCTCCTACAATGAGCAGTTCTTC	CASSSRADSSYNEQFF
NA	NA	TRBV28	TRBJ2-7	TGTGCCAGCATGAGGGACCTCCACGAGCAGTACTTC	CASMRDLHEQYF
TRBD2	NA	TRBV7-2	TRBJ2-3	TGTGCCAGCAGCTTAAATTGGCTAGCGGCAGATACGCAGTATTTT	CASSLNWLAADTQYF
TRBD2	once	TRBV10-3	TRBJ2-5	TGTGCCATCAGTGACTCGAAACCGGGACTAGCGGGGGCCGGGAAGACCCAGTACTTC	CAISDSKPGLAGAGKTQYF
NA	NA	TRBV2	TRBJ1-6	TGTGCCAGCAGTGAAAGGGGTACCTATAATTCACCCCTCCACTTT	CASSERGTYNSPLHF
TRBD2	NA	TRBV11-2	TRBJ2-1	TGTGCCAGCAGCCAGACTAGCGGGCTTTACAATGAGCAGTTCTTC	CASSQTSGLYNEQFF
TRBD1	once	TRBV28	TRBJ2-2	TGTGCCAGCAGTTTATCTCTACCGACAGGGACGAACACCGGGGAGCTGTTTTTT	CASSLSLPTGTNTGELFF
NA	NA	TRBV5-6	TRBJ2-2	TGTGCCAGCAGCTTGGAGGGCAGGGCGAACACCGGGGAGCTGTTTTTT	CASSLEGRANTGELFF
NA	NA	TRBV29-1	TRBJ1-3	TGCAGCGTTGAAGACACGCACTCTGGAAACACCATATATTTT	CSVEDTHSGNTIYF
NA	NA	TRBV27	TRBJ1-4	TGTGCCAGCAGTTTATACTGGGGGGAAACGAATGAAAAACTGTTTTTT	CASSLYWGETNEKLFF
TRBD1	NA	TRBV2	TRBJ2-7	TGTGCCAGCAGTGGGACAGGGGGTTGGGAGCGGCAGTACTTC	CASSGTGGWERQYF
NA	NA	TRBV5-6	TRBJ1-6	TGTGCCAGCAGCTTCCACAGGGTCTGGGATTCACCCCTCCACTTT	CASSFHRVWDSPLHF